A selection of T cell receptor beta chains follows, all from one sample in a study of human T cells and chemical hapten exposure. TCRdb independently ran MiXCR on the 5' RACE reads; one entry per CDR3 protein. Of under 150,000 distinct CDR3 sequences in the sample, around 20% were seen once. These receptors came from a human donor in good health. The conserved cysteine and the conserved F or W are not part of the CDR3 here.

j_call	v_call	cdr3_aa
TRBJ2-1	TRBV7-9	ASSKTGTSGSHEQF
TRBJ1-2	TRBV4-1	ASSQAGTDHRYGYT
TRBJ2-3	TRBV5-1	ASAPDWPRTDTQY
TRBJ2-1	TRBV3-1	ASSQASFKATSSNEQL
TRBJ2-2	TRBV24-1	ATTDRGLRELF
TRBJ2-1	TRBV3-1	ASSQVWRDRNNEQF
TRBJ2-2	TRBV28	ASSSVGGSAGELF
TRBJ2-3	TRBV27	ASSLYSLTDTQY
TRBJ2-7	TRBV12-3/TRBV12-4	ASSLMGYEQY
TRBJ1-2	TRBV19	ASTADGYGYT
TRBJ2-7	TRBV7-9	ASSLSGRNYEQY
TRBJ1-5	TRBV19	ASSIPPGGQPQH
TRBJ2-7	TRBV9	ASSPDMHYEQY
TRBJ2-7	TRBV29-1	SVVRESSYEQY
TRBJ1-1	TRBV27	ASSSGQATWGTEAF
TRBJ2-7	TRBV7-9	ASSRGSSEKYEQY
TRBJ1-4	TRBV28	ASLRRTGINEKLF
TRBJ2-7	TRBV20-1	SAGPVEAGQQY
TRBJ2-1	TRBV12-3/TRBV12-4	ATDQADSYNEQF
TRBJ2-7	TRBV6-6	ASSYSPGTGMGEQY
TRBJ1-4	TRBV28	ASHSQGAAKKLF
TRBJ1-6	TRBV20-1	SARELSSSPLH
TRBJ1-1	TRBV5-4	ASSSLTNTEAF
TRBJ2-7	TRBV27	ASSLSPSGGRYEQY
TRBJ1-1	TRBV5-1	ASSETGGGTEAF
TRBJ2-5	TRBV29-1	SGKQGNQETQY
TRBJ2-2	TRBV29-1	SVEIGGRALGELF
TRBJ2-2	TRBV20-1	SALEYIAGELF
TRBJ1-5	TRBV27	ASSFGGNSNQPQH
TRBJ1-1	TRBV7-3	ASSPEPGAPTEAF
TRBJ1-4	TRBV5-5	ASSLGDGLNEKLF
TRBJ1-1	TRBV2	AWTAVAEAF
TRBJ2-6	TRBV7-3	ASSLTTPGQGADGANVLT
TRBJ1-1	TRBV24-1	ATSDLRTGDEAF
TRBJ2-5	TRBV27	ASRSQETQY